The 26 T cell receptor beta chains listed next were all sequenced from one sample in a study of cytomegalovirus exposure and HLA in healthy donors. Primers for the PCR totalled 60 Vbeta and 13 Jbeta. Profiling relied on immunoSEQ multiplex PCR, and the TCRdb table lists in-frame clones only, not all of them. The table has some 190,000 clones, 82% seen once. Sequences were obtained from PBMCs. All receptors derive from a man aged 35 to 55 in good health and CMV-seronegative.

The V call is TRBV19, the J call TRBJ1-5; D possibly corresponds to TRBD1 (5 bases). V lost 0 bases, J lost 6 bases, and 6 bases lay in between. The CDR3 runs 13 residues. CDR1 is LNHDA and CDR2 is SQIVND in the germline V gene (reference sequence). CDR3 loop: CASSIDQGQPQHF. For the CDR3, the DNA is TGTGCCAGTAGTATAGATCAGGGTCAGCCCCAGCATTTT.

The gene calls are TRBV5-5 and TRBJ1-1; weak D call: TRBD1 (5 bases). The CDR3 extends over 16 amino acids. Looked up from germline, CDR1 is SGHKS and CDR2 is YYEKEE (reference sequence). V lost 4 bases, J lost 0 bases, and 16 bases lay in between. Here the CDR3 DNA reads TGTGCCAGCAGCCCGGATGAGGGGAGGATGAACACTGAAGCTTTCTTT. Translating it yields CASSPDEGRMNTEAFF.

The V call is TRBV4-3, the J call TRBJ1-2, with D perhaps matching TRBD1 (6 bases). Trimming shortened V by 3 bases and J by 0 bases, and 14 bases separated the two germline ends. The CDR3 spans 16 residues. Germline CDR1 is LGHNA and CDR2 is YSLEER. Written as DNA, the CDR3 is TGCGCCAGCAGCCATGTAACAGGGACTACTAACTATGGCTACACCTTC. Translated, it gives CASSHVTGTTNYGYTF.

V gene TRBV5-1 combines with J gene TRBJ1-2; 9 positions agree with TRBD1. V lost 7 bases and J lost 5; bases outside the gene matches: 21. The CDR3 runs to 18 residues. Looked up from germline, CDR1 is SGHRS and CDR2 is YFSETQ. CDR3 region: CASGSIGTGKDIEYGYTF. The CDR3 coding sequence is TGCGCCAGCGGGTCTATTGGGACAGGGAAGGATATAGAGTATGGCTACACCTTC.

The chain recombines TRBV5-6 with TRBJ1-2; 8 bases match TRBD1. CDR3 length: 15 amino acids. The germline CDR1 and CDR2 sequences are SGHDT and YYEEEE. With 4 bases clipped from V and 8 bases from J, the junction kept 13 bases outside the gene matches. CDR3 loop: CASSKAGGRLYGYTF. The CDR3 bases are TGTGCCAGCAGCAAGGCAGGGGGCCGGTTGTACGGCTACACCTTC. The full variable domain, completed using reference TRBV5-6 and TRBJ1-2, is DAGVTQSPTHLIKTRGQQVTLRCSPKSGHDTVSWYQQALGQGPQFIFQYYEEEERQRGNFPDRFSGHQFPNYSSELNVNALLLGDSALYLCASSKAGGRLYGYTFGSGTRLTVV.

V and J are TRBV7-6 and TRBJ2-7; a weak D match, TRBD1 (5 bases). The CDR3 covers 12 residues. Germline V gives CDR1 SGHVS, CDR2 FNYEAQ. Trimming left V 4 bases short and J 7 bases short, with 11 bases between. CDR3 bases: TGTGCCAGCAGCTCCGCAGGGAAAGAGCAGTACTTC. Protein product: CASSSAGKEQYF.

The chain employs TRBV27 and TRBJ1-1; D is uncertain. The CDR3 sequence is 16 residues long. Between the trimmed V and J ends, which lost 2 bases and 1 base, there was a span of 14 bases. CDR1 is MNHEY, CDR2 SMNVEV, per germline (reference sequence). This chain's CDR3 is CASSLLRDGSNTEAFF. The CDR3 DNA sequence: TGTGCCAGCAGTTTACTGAGGGATGGGTCGAACACTGAAGCTTTCTTT.

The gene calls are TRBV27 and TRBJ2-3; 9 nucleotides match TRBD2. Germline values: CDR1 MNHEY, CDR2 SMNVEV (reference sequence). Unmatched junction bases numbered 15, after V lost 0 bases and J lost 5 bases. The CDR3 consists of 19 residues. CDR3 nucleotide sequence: TGTGCCAGCAGTTTATCCGGGCGGTCTGGACTAGCGTCCGAAGATACGCAGTATTTT. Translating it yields CASSLSGRSGLASEDTQYF.

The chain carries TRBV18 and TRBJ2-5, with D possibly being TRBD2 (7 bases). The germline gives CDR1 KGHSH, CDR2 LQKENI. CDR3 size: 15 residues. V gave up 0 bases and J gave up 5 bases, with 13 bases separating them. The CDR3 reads CASSPPGGPWETQYF. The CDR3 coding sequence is TGTGCCAGCTCACCACCCGGGGGGCCTTGGGAGACCCAGTACTTC. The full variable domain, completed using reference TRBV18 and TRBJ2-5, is NAGVMQNPRHLVRRRGQEARLRCSPMKGHSHVYWYRQLPEEGLKFMVYLQKENIIDESGMPKERFSAEFPKEGPSILRIQQVVRGDSAAYFCASSPPGGPWETQYFGPGTRLLVL.

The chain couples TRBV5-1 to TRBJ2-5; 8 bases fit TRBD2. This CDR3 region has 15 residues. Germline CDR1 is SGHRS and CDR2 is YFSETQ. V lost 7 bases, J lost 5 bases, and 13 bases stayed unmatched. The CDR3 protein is CASRLSTGGPETQYF. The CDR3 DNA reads TGCGCCAGCCGCCTTTCTACGGGGGGGCCGGAGACCCAGTACTTC.

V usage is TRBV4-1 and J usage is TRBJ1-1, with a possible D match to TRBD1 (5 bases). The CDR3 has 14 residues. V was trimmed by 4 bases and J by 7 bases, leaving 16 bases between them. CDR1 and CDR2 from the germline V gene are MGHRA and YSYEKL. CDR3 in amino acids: CASSPKGVGLEAFF. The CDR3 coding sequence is TGCGCCAGCAGCCCGAAAGGGGTGGGCCTTGAAGCTTTCTTT.

The CDR3 here is CAWSVGHRATAGQYF. CDR3 sequence (DNA): TGTGCCTGGAGTGTTGGCCATCGGGCGACGGCGGGGCAGTATTTT. The chain joins TRBV30 to TRBJ2-3, with a possible D match to TRBD2 (5 bases). Germline V gene sequence: CDR1 GTSNPN, CDR2 SVGIG (reference sequence). This CDR3 comprises 15 residues. Trimming removed 0 bases from V and 11 bases from J, with 21 bases in between. Full variable domain (remainder filled in from reference TRBV30 and TRBJ2-3): SQTIHQWPATLVQPVGSPLSLECTVEGTSNPNLYWYRQAAGRGLQLLFYSVGIGQISSEVPQNLSASRPQDRQFILSSKKLLLSDSGFYLCAWSVGHRATAGQYFGPGTRLTVL.

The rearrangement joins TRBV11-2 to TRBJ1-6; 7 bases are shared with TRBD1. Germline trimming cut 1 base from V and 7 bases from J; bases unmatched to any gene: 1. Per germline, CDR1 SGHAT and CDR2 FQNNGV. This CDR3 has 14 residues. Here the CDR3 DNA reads TGTGCCAGCAGCTTAGTGACAGGGAATTCACCCCTCCACTTT. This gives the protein CASSLVTGNSPLHF.

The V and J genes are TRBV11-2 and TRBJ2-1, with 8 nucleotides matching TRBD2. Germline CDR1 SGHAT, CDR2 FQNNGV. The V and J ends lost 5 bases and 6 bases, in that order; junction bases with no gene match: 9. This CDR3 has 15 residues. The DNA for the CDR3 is TGTGCCAGCAGCCCCCAGCGGGGGAGGGCCAATGAGCAGTTCTTC. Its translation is CASSPQRGRANEQFF.

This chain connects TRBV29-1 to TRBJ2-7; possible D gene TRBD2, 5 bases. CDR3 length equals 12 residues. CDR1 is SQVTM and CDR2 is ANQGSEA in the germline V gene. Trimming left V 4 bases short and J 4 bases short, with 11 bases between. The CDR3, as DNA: TGCAGCGTTGTGTCCAAGCGGTACGAGCAGTACTTC. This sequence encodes CSVVSKRYEQYF.

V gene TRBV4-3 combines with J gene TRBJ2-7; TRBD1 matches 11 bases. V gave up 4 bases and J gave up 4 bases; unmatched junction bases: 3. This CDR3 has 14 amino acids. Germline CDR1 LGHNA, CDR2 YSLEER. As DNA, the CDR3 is TGCGCCAGCAGCCTAGGACAGGGGGCGTACGAGCAGTACTTC. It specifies CASSLGQGAYEQYF.

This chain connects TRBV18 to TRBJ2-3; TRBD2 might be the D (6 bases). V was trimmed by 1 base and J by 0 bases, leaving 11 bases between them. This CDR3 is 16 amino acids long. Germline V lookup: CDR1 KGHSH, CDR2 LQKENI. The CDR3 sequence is CASSPLRGSSTDTQYF. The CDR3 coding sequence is TGTGCCAGCTCACCACTTCGGGGGTCTAGCACAGATACGCAGTATTTT.

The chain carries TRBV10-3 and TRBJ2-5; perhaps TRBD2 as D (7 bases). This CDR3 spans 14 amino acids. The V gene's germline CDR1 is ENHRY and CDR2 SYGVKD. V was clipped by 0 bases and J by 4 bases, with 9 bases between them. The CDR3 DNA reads TGTGCCATCAGTGAGTCGGGGGGGCGAGAGACCCAGTACTTC. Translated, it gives CAISESGGRETQYF.

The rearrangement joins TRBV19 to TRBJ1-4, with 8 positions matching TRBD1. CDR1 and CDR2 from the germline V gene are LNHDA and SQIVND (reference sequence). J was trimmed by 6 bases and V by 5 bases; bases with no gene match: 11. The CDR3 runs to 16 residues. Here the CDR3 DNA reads TGTGCCAGTAGTTTTTCAACAGGGGGTTACGATGAAAAACTGTTTTTT. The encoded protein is CASSFSTGGYDEKLFF.

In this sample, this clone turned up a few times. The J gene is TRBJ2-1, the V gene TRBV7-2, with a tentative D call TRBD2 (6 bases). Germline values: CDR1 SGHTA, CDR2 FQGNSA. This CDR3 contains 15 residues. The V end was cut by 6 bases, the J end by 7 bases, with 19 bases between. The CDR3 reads CASRTRDSLWNEQFF. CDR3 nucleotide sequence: TGTGCCAGCAGGACTCGGGACTCCCTTTGGAATGAGCAGTTCTTC.

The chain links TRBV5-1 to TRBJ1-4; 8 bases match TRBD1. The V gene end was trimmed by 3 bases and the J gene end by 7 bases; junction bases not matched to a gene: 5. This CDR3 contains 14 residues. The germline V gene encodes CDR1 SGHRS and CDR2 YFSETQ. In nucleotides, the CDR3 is TGCGCCAGCAGCTCAGGGGGCTTGCGTGAAAAACTGTTTTTT. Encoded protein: CASSSGGLREKLFF.

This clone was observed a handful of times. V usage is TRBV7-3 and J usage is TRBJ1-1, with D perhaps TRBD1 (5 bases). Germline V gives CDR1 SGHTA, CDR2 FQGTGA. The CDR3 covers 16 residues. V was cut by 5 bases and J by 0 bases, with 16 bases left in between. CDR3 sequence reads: CASSPQPPGMNTEAFF. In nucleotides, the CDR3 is TGTGCCAGCAGCCCCCAACCTCCAGGGATGAACACTGAAGCTTTCTTT.

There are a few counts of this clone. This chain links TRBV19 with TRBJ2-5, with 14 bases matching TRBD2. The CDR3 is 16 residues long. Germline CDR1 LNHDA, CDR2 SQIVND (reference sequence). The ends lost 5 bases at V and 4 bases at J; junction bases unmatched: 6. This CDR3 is CASSSMGLAGAETQYF. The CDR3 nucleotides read TGTGCCAGTAGTTCGATGGGACTAGCGGGAGCAGAGACCCAGTACTTC.

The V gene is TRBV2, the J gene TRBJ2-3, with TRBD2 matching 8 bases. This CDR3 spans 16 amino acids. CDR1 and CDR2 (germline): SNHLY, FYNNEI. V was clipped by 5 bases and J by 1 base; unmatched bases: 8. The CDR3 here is CASSRPSGPGTDTQYF. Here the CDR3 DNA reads TGTGCCAGCAGTCGTCCTAGCGGGCCTGGCACAGATACGCAGTATTTT.

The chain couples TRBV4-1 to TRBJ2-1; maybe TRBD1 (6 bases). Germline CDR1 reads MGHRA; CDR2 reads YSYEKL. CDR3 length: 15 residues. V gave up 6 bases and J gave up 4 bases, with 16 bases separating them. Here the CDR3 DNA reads TGCGCCAGCAGACGCACAGGGTCCGCTTACAATGAGCAGTTCTTC. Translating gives CASRRTGSAYNEQFF.

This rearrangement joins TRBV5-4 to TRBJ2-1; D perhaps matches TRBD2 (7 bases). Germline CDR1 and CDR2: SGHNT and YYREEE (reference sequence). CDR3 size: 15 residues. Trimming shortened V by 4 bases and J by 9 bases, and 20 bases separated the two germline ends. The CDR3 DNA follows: TGTGCCAGCAGCAGGGGGGGAGCGGGGTTGGGTGAGCAGTTCTTC. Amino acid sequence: CASSRGGAGLGEQFF. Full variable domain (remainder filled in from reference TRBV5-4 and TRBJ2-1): ETGVTQSPTHLIKTRGQQVTLRCSSQSGHNTVSWYQQALGQGPQFIFQYYREEENGRGNFPPRFSGLQFPNYSSELNVNALELDDSALYLCASSRGGAGLGEQFFGPGTRLTVL.